A single sample is the source of the 20 T cell receptor beta chains below, sequenced in a study of T cells in Graves' hyperthyroidism and ophthalmopathy. RNA transcripts yielded amplified TCR beta CDR3 regions. TCR CDR3 underwent first-round RT-PCR with the HTBI primer set. TCRdb used MiXCR to reprocess the multiplex PCR reads, holding one entry per CDR3 protein. The sample lists some 350,000 distinct CDR3 sequences, around 13% occurring once. Sequencing was carried out using blood. Receptors originate from a woman in her forties with Graves' ophthalmopathy.

The sample holds many counts of this clonotype. V gene TRBV6-1 combines with J gene TRBJ2-7; D is perhaps TRBD2 (6 bases). This CDR3 contains 12 residues. Germline loops: CDR1 MNHNS, CDR2 SASEGT. The CDR3 region has the DNA TGTGATAGCGGAAGGCGCTCCTACGAGCAGTACTTC. This translates into CDSGRRSYEQYF.

This clonotype has only one observation. V is TRBV2 and J is TRBJ2-7, with D unresolved. The CDR3 contains 14 residues. V gave up 8 bases and J gave up 0 bases, with 14 bases separating them. Germline V CDR1 and CDR2: SNHLY, FYNNEI. DNA of the CDR3: TGTGCCAGCTCACAAATAAGGAGCTCCTACGAGCAGTACTTC. Amino acids: CASSQIRSSYEQYF.

Ten or more counts support this clonotype. The chain joins TRBV19 to TRBJ2-5; D gene uncertain. Trimming left V 4 bases short and J 4 bases short, with 4 bases between. CDR1 LNHDA and CDR2 SQIVND come from the germline V gene (reference sequence). This CDR3 is built from 11 residues. CDR3 sequence: CASSTLETQYF. The CDR3 bases are TGTGCCAGTAGTACCCTAGAGACCCAGTACTTC.

This clonotype has only a few counts. The chain is built from TRBV5-4 and TRBJ2-7; TRBD1 matches at 8 bases. V gave up 2 bases and J gave up 0 bases; unmatched junction bases: 4. This CDR3 is 15 amino acids long. CDR1 SGHNT and CDR2 YYREEE come from the germline V gene (reference sequence). The CDR3 DNA is TGTGCCAGCAGCTTCAGACAGGGGATCTCCTACGAGCAGTACTTC. Its translation: CASSFRQGISYEQYF.

This clonotype has at least ten counts. This chain connects TRBV6-1 to TRBJ2-7, with D perhaps TRBD1 (6 bases). Trimming took 3 bases from V and 2 from J, leaving 11 bases between them. Germline V gives CDR1 MNHNS, CDR2 SASEGT. This CDR3 has 14 residues. The CDR3, as DNA: TGTGCCAGCAGTGACCGGGACATAGCCTACGAGCAGTACTTC. As protein: CASSDRDIAYEQYF.

Many counts were recorded for this clonotype. The chain is built from TRBV12-3 or TRBV12-4 and TRBJ1-4; no definite D call. V was cut by 9 bases and J by 0 bases, with 11 bases left in between. CDR3 length equals 14 residues. The DNA of the CDR3 is TGTGCCAGTAACCAGGAAGCAACTAATGAAAAACTGTTTTTT. Translating it yields CASNQEATNEKLFF.

The V call is TRBV27, the J call TRBJ2-2; D remains ambiguous. Germline CDR1 and CDR2: MNHEY and SMNVEV (reference sequence). V was trimmed by 5 bases and J by 5 bases, leaving 12 bases between them. CDR3 length: 14 residues. CDR3 protein: CASSPRLVTGELFF. For the CDR3, the DNA is TGTGCCAGCAGTCCGCGCTTGGTAACCGGGGAGCTGTTTTTT.

This clonotype was picked up one time. The rearrangement uses TRBV20-1 and TRBJ2-1; 8 bases agree with TRBD1. The CDR3 contains 15 residues. Germline-derived CDR1 and CDR2 are DFQATT and SNEGSKA (reference sequence). J lost 10 bases, V lost 0 bases, and 11 bases had no gene match. The CDR3 loop reads CSARDQDRDLWEQFF. CDR3 coding DNA: TGCAGTGCTAGAGACCAGGACAGGGACCTTTGGGAGCAGTTCTTC.

This clonotype showed up just once. A much larger clonotype is one base distant, so this may be a read error. The J gene is TRBJ2-1, the V gene TRBV4-1, with 7 nucleotides matching TRBD1. CDR1 is MGHRA and CDR2 is YSYEKL in the germline V gene. The CDR3 spans 13 residues. V shed 2 bases, J shed 9 bases, and the junction held 4 bases outside the gene matches. CDR3 loop: CASSQWGTVEQFF. DNA of the CDR3: TGCGCCAGCAGCCAATGGGGGACAGTTGAGCAGTTCTTC.

This clonotype was picked up many times. This CDR3 reads CASSLVRTTDTQYF. In DNA form, the CDR3 reads TGTGCCAGCAGCTTAGTAAGGACCACAGATACGCAGTATTTT. The rearrangement joins TRBV7-2 to TRBJ2-3; D ambiguous. Trimming pared 1 base from V and 2 bases from J, leaving 7 bases between. Per germline, CDR1 SGHTA and CDR2 FQGNSA. CDR3 size: 14 residues. Using reference TRBV7-2 and TRBJ2-3 for the parts outside the CDR3, the full variable domain is GAGVSQSPSNKVTEKGKDVELRCDPISGHTALYWYRQSLGQGLEFLIYFQGNSAPDKSGLPSDRFSAERTGGSVSTLTIQRTQQEDSAVYLCASSLVRTTDTQYFGPGTRLTVL.

This clonotype was counted at least ten times. J is TRBJ2-5 and V is TRBV20-1; 8 bases agree with TRBD1. Germline CDR1 DFQATT, CDR2 SNEGSKA (reference sequence). Germline trimming cut 8 bases from V and 7 bases from J; bases unmatched to any gene: 12. The CDR3 is 13 residues long. The CDR3 DNA reads TGCAGTCTTCCCCGGACAGGGCCAGGGACCCAGTACTTC. Residues: CSLPRTGPGTQYF.

Ten or more counts support this clonotype. This chain connects TRBV12-3 or TRBV12-4 to TRBJ2-1; the match to TRBD1 covers 10 bases. V was pared by 6 bases and J by 4 bases, with 15 bases of the junction left unmatched. The CDR3 covers 18 residues. CDR3 loop: CASRRTGGRVGNYNEQFF. CDR3 nucleotide sequence: TGTGCCAGCAGACGGACAGGGGGGAGAGTAGGTAATTACAATGAGCAGTTCTTC.

The J gene is TRBJ2-5, the V gene TRBV20-1, with D maybe TRBD1 (5 bases). This CDR3 is 13 amino acids long. V was pared by 6 bases and J by 1 base, with 12 bases between. The germline gives CDR1 DFQATT, CDR2 SNEGSKA (reference sequence). CDR3 nucleotides: TGCAGTGCACGGGCAGGGTCCCAAGAGACCCAGTACTTC. It codes for CSARAGSQETQYF.

The V call is TRBV5-1, the J call TRBJ2-6, with D hard to call. With 1 base removed from V and 2 bases from J, the gap between germline ends came to 7 bases. From germline, CDR1 is SGHRS and CDR2 YFSETQ. There are 15 residues in the CDR3. CDR3 region: CASSLISTGANVLTF. CDR3 nucleotide sequence: TGCGCCAGCAGCTTGATAAGTACTGGGGCCAACGTCCTGACTTTC.

This clonotype has more than one count but fewer than ten. The CDR3 bases are TGTGCCACCAGCTGGGGAACCGGGACAGGGGGTAGTGAGCAGTTCTTC. It specifies CATSWGTGTGGSEQFF. The V gene is TRBV15, the J gene TRBJ2-1; TRBD1 agrees at 11 bases. V lost 5 bases, J lost 9 bases, and 12 bases stayed unmatched. CDR1 LNHNV and CDR2 YYDKDF come from the germline V gene (reference sequence). There are 16 residues in the CDR3.

This clonotype was seen at least ten times. The chain couples TRBV7-9 to TRBJ2-1; possible D gene TRBD2, 5 bases. V was shortened by 3 bases and J by 2 bases, with 11 bases between the two germline ends. This CDR3 has 15 residues. Looked up from germline, CDR1 is SEHNR and CDR2 is FQNEAQ (reference sequence). The CDR3 sequence is CASSFPDSPYNEQFF. CDR3 bases: TGTGCCAGCAGCTTCCCGGACTCTCCCTACAATGAGCAGTTCTTC.

This clonotype was seen a handful of times. Germline is not matched at one junction end, which may reflect a read error. The chain carries TRBV11-2 and TRBJ2-2; the match to TRBD2 covers 7 bases. The CDR3 loop spans 15 amino acids. CDR1 is SGHAT and CDR2 is FQNNGV in the germline V gene. The CDR3 coding sequence is TGTGCCAGCAGTTTAGGGAGGGGATACACCGGGGAGCTGTTTTTT. Protein: CASSLGRGYTGELFF.

This clonotype turned up a few times. This sequence joins TRBV7-9 and TRBJ2-2; D is ambiguous. The CDR3 extends over 15 amino acids. Germline values: CDR1 SEHNR, CDR2 FQNEAQ (reference sequence). V lost 5 bases and J 2 bases, leaving 12 bases between the germline ends. The CDR3 sequence is CASSPPQRNTGELFF. DNA for the CDR3: TGTGCCAGCAGCCCACCCCAGAGAAACACCGGGGAGCTGTTTTTT.

This clonotype was counted only a few times. The J gene is TRBJ2-5, the V gene TRBV5-1; 7 bases fit TRBD2. CDR3 length: 19 amino acids. CDR1 is SGHRS, CDR2 YFSETQ, per germline. After removal of 1 base from V and 5 bases from J, the junction contained 20 bases not matched to a gene. The CDR3 DNA follows: TGCGCCAGCAGCTTGAGTTTAAGAGGGGCGGCCTGGCGGGGGGAGACCCAGTACTTC. Translating it yields CASSLSLRGAAWRGETQYF.

In its sample, this clonotype was seen once. This sequence joins TRBV28 and TRBJ2-6, with D hard to call. The CDR3 has 17 residues. V gave up 1 base and J gave up 0 bases, with 10 bases separating them. Germline values: CDR1 MDHEN, CDR2 SYDVKM. As DNA, the CDR3 is TGTGCCAGCAGTTTATTGTTGGCCAACTCTGGGGCCAACGTCCTGACTTTC. Translating it yields CASSLLLANSGANVLTF.